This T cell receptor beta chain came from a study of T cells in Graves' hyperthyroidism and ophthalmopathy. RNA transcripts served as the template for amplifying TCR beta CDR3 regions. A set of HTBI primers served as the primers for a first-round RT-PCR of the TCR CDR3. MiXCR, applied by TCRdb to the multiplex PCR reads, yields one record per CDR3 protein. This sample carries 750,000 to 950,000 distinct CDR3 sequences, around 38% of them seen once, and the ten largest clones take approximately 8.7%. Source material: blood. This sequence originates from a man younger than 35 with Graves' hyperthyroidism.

The CDR3: CASSWGTGPNEKLFF. The CDR3 region has the DNA TGCGCCAGCAGTTGGGGGACAGGGCCTAATGAAAAACTGTTTTTT. V gene TRBV5-1 combines with J gene TRBJ1-4; 9 bases match TRBD1. With 5 bases clipped from V and 3 bases from J, the junction kept 5 bases outside the gene matches. This CDR3 comprises 15 residues. Germline V lookup: CDR1 SGHRS, CDR2 YFSETQ.